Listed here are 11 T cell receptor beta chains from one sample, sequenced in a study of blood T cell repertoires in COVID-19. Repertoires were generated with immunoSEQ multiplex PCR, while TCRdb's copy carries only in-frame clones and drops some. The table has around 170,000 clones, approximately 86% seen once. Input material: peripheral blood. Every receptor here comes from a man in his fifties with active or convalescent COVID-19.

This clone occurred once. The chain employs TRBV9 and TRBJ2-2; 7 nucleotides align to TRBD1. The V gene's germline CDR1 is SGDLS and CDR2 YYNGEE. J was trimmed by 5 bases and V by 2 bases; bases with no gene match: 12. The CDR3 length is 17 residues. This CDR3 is CASSVSTTGLITGELFF. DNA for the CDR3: TGTGCCAGCAGCGTTAGTACGACAGGGTTGATTACCGGGGAGCTGTTTTTT.

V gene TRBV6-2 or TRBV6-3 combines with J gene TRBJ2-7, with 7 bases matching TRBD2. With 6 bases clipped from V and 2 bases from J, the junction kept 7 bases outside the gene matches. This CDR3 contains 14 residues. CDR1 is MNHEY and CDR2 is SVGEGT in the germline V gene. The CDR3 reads CASSLQSGTYEQYF. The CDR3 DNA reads TGTGCCAGCAGCCTCCAGAGCGGGACCTACGAGCAGTACTTC.

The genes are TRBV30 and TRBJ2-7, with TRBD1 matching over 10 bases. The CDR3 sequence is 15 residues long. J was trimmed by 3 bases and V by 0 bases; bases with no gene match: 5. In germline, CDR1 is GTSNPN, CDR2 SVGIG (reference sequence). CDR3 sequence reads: CAWSVGTGVVYEQYF. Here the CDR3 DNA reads TGTGCCTGGAGTGTAGGGACAGGGGTGGTCTACGAGCAGTACTTC.

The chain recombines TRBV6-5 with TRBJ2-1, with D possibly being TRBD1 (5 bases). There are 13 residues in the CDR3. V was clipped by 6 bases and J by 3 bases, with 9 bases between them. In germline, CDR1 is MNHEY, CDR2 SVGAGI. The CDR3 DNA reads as TGTGCCAGCAGGGACACAATCTACAATGAGCAGTTCTTC. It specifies CASRDTIYNEQFF.

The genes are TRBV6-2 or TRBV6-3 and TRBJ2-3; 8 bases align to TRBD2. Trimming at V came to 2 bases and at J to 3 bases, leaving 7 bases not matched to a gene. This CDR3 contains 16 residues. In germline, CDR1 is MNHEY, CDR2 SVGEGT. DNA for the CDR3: TGTGCCAGCAGTTACAGCGGGGGTTTGGATACAGATACGCAGTATTTT. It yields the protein CASSYSGGLDTDTQYF.

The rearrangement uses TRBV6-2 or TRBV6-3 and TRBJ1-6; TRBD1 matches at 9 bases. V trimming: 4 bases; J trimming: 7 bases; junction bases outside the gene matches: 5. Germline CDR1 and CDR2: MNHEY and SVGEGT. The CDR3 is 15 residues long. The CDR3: CASSSFGQGNSPLHF. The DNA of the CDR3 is TGTGCCAGCAGTTCCTTCGGACAGGGGAATTCACCCCTCCACTTT.

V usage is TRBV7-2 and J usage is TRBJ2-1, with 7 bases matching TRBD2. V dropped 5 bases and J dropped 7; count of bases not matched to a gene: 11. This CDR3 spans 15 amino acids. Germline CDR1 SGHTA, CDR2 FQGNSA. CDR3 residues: CASSPSGASLNEQFF. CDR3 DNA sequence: TGTGCCAGCAGCCCGAGCGGGGCAAGTTTGAATGAGCAGTTCTTC.

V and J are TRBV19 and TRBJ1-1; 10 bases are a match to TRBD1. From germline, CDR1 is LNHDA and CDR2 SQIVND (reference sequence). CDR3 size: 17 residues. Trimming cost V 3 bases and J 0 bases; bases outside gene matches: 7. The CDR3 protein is CASSIRDRGRMNTEAFF. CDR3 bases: TGTGCCAGTAGTATCCGGGACAGGGGTCGCATGAACACTGAAGCTTTCTTT.

CDR3 DNA: TGTGCCAGCAGCCAACTAGCGCTAAGCTCCTACAATGAGCAGTTCTTC. Protein sequence: CASSQLALSSYNEQFF. This chain uses TRBV5-4 with TRBJ2-1; 7 nucleotides match TRBD2. CDR1 and CDR2 (germline): SGHNT, YYREEE (reference sequence). CDR3 size: 16 residues. With 4 bases clipped from V and 0 bases from J, the junction kept 7 bases outside the gene matches.

CDR3 region: CASSFNRGSTEAFF. CDR3 DNA sequence: TGTGCCAGTAGTTTCAACAGGGGATCCACTGAAGCTTTCTTT. The J gene is TRBJ1-1, the V gene TRBV19; 7 bases align to TRBD1. V gave up 5 bases and J gave up 4 bases; unmatched junction bases: 7. The CDR3 extends over 14 amino acids. CDR1 and CDR2 from the germline V gene are LNHDA and SQIVND (reference sequence).

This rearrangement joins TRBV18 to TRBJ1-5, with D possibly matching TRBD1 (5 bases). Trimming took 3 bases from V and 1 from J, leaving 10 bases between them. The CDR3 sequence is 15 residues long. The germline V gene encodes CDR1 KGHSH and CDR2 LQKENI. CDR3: CASSPLGGSNQPQHF. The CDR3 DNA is TGTGCCAGCTCACCTCTGGGGGGGAGCAATCAGCCCCAGCATTTT.